This T cell receptor (beta chain) was obtained from a study of cytomegalovirus exposure and HLA in healthy donors. Study-level results: For presence/absence analyses, sequencing depth was assumed to be roughly uniform across donors. Previous analysis showed most TCR beta V segments were productive about 87% or about 30% of the time.

Vbeta (60) and Jbeta (13) primers were used in the PCR. TCRdb's table, derived via immunoSEQ multiplex PCR, lists solely in-frame clones and lacks some. The repertoire has roughly 160,000 clones, around 72% of them found once; the top ten carry approximately 2.3%. Donors counted as nominally healthy when sampled, yet unrecorded immune exposures were likely. CDR1 and CDR2 (germline): SNHLY, FYNNEI. V lost 4 bases, J lost 4 bases, and 11 bases lay in between. The CDR3 is 14 amino acids. For this clone: Antigen: not known.

Sequenced sample: PBMCs. The source of this sequence is a female donor in good health and CMV-seronegative. The V and J genes are TRBV2 and TRBJ1-3; no clear D. CDR3 sequence (DNA): TGTGCCAGCAGTGGCCGCGCGTTCGGAAACACCATATATTTT. The encoded protein is CASSGRAFGNTIYF.